The present entry profiles one T cell receptor beta chain with its context. Its antigen is still unknown. Profiling relied on immunoSEQ multiplex PCR, and the TCRdb table lists in-frame clones only, not all of them. This sample has 25,000 to 40,000 clones, with approximately 65% found just once. Time point defined: cycle 4 day 1 (C4D1), after five to seven weeks of nivolumab. Every patient was affected by relapse after autologous stem cell transplantation, while exposure to brentuximab vedotin was not uniform. Each best response was a complete response, a partial response or progressive disease. This CDR3 has 13 amino acids. Germline V lookup: CDR1 SEHNR, CDR2 FQNEAQ (reference sequence). Trimming shortened V by 6 bases and J by 6 bases, and 14 bases separated the two germline ends. This entry comes from a study of PD-1 blockade in classical Hodgkin lymphoma. General observations from the study: The diversity seen at baseline in complete responders resembled that of newly diagnosed patients.

The chain is built from TRBV7-9 and TRBJ1-1; the D is unclear. The sample in question was peripheral blood mononuclear cells (PBMCs), obtained before the fourth cycle of nivolumab. The clonotype comes from a human donor with classical Hodgkin lymphoma. As DNA, the CDR3 is TGTGCCAGCAGACTCATCACGAAGGCTGAAGCTTTCTTT. Translation: CASRLITKAEAFF.